This entry lists 27 T cell receptor beta chains sequenced from one sample in a study of cytomegalovirus exposure and HLA in healthy donors. PCR employed 60 Vbeta and 13 Jbeta primers. Data came from immunoSEQ multiplex PCR; TCRdb stores just in-frame clones and leaves some out. The sample shows 100,000 to 150,000 clones, under 85% of them seen only once. Specimen: PBMCs. The receptor source for this set is a woman aged 40 to 50 in good health and CMV-seropositive.

Comments on this clone: This same CDR3 is encoded by further DNA sequences in the sample. The rearrangement uses TRBV30 and TRBJ1-5; D gene uncertain. CDR1 and CDR2 from the germline V gene are GTSNPN and SVGIG (reference sequence). V was pared by 3 bases and J by 6 bases, with 9 bases between. This CDR3 has 12 residues. CDR3 sequence: CAWSPAGQPQHF. The CDR3 DNA sequence: TGTGCCTGGAGCCCTGCAGGTCAGCCCCAGCATTTT.

This clone showed up just once. The chain carries TRBV5-4 and TRBJ2-7; 8 bases agree with TRBD2. With 2 bases clipped from V and 1 base from J, the junction kept 5 bases outside the gene matches. The CDR3 has 15 residues. Germline V gives CDR1 SGHNT, CDR2 YYREEE (reference sequence). The DNA for the CDR3 is TGTGCCAGCAGCTTCGGGACTAGAGCATCCTACGAGCAGTACTTC. Translated, it gives CASSFGTRASYEQYF. The full variable domain, with the rest looked up from reference TRBV5-4 and TRBJ2-7, is ETGVTQSPTHLIKTRGQQVTLRCSSQSGHNTVSWYQQALGQGPQFIFQYYREEENGRGNFPPRFSGLQFPNYSSELNVNALELDDSALYLCASSFGTRASYEQYFGPGTRLTVT.

This chain connects TRBV7-9 to TRBJ2-3, with 10 bases identical to TRBD2. The CDR3 extends over 18 amino acids. The V gene end was trimmed by 5 bases and the J gene end by 6 bases; junction bases not matched to a gene: 17. Germline assignment: CDR1 SEHNR and CDR2 FQNEAQ (reference sequence). CDR3 sequence (DNA): TGTGCCAGCAGCCCCCAAAAGCGACTAGCGGGTCTAATGGATACGCAGTATTTT. It codes for CASSPQKRLAGLMDTQYF.

V usage is TRBV7-8 and J usage is TRBJ2-7, with D maybe TRBD2 (5 bases). V lost 4 bases and J lost 3, with 7 bases in between. This CDR3 spans 12 amino acids. Germline CDR1 reads SGHVS; CDR2 reads FQNEAQ. For the CDR3, the DNA is TGTGCCAGCAGCTCCGGGGTCTACGAGCAGTACTTC. As protein: CASSSGVYEQYF.

The rearrangement links TRBV28 to TRBJ1-5; D may be TRBD1 (5 bases). The germline CDR1 and CDR2 sequences are MDHEN and SYDVKM. Trimming pared 2 bases from V and 7 bases from J, leaving 15 bases between. The CDR3 extends over 15 amino acids. This CDR3 is CASSLETVVWQPQHF. The CDR3 DNA sequence: TGTGCCAGCAGTTTAGAGACAGTGGTTTGGCAGCCCCAGCATTTT.

V gene TRBV6-6 combines with J gene TRBJ1-2; D possibly corresponds to TRBD1 (5 bases). Germline CDR1 is MNHNY and CDR2 is SVGAGI (reference sequence). Deletions cut 8 bases from V and 3 bases from J, with 19 bases between. CDR3 size: 15 residues. CDR3 protein: CASSGVGQGDYGYTF. The DNA for the CDR3 is TGTGCCAGCTCGGGGGTGGGGCAGGGCGACTATGGCTACACCTTC.

CDR3 protein: CASSYSRGSQVEQYF. CDR3 DNA: TGTGCCAGCAGTTACTCAAGGGGATCTCAGGTCGAGCAGTACTTC. The rearrangement joins TRBV6-5 to TRBJ2-7; D is possibly TRBD1 (5 bases). The CDR3 sequence is 15 residues long. The V gene lost 0 bases and the J gene lost 6 bases, with 15 bases spanning the gap. Germline CDR1 reads MNHEY; CDR2 reads SVGAGI.

This chain links TRBV28 with TRBJ1-3; D perhaps matches TRBD1 (6 bases). Germline CDR1 and CDR2: MDHEN and SYDVKM. V was shortened by 7 bases and J by 1 base, with 14 bases between the two germline ends. This CDR3 comprises 15 residues. The CDR3 DNA follows: TGTGCCAGCATAAGCCGGGGGGCTTCTGGAAACACCATATATTTT. This gives the protein CASISRGASGNTIYF.

V and J are TRBV6-6 and TRBJ1-1, with D possibly matching TRBD1 (5 bases). CDR1 is MNHNY and CDR2 is SVGAGI in the germline V gene (reference sequence). The CDR3 extends over 15 amino acids. V was cut by 4 bases and J by 2 bases, with 14 bases left in between. Here the CDR3 DNA reads TGTGCCAGCAGTTTCAGGGCGTCCTCCAACACTGAAGCTTTCTTT. This translates into CASSFRASSNTEAFF.

This chain links TRBV28 with TRBJ1-3; 9 nucleotides agree with TRBD1. Trimming cost V 11 bases and J 3 bases; bases outside gene matches: 8. CDR1 MDHEN and CDR2 SYDVKM come from the germline V gene. This CDR3 has 14 residues. The DNA of the CDR3 is TGTGCCGGGTCGACAGGGGGTAGTGGAAACACCATATATTTT. Translated, it gives CAGSTGGSGNTIYF.

CDR3 in amino acids: CASSAPSSARAYEQYF. DNA for the CDR3: TGTGCCAGCAGTGCGCCGTCTAGCGCGCGAGCCTACGAGCAGTACTTC. The V and J genes are TRBV6-1 and TRBJ2-7; tentatively, D is TRBD2 (6 bases). This CDR3 region has 16 residues. V was shortened by 4 bases and J by 2 bases, with 18 bases between the two germline ends. Per the germline V gene, CDR1 is MNHNS and CDR2 is SASEGT.

This clone is a singleton in its sample. The genes are TRBV29-1 and TRBJ1-1; 7 bases are a match to TRBD1. The V segment lost 7 bases and the J segment 1 base; nucleotides outside the gene matches: 6. This CDR3 region has 13 residues. Germline values: CDR1 SQVTM, CDR2 ANQGSEA. In DNA, the CDR3 is TGCAGCGGGGACAGTCTAGGGAACACTGAAGCTTTCTTT. It yields the protein CSGDSLGNTEAFF.

The gene calls are TRBV4-1 and TRBJ2-1; 8 positions agree with TRBD2. This CDR3 region has 16 residues. V trimming: 2 bases; J trimming: 2 bases; junction bases outside the gene matches: 5. CDR1 is MGHRA and CDR2 is YSYEKL in the germline V gene. The CDR3 nucleotides read TGCGCCAGCAGCCAACCCACTAGCGGACCCTACAATGAGCAGTTCTTC. This gives the protein CASSQPTSGPYNEQFF.

This clone was found once. As DNA, the CDR3 is TGTGCCAGCAGCTTCCCCTCGACTAGCGGCCAAGAGACCCAGTACTTC. Its translation: CASSFPSTSGQETQYF. V is TRBV11-2 and J is TRBJ2-5; 9 nucleotides line up with TRBD2. This CDR3 contains 16 residues. With 3 bases clipped from V and 1 base from J, the junction kept 6 bases outside the gene matches. Germline loops: CDR1 SGHAT, CDR2 FQNNGV.

This chain joins TRBV18 and TRBJ1-1, with no clear D. The V and J ends lost 2 bases and 3 bases respectively, with 7 bases between them. From germline, CDR1 is KGHSH and CDR2 LQKENI. The CDR3 contains 13 residues. In DNA, the CDR3 is TGTGCCAGCTCACCAGCGGGAGACACTGAAGCTTTCTTT. Protein sequence: CASSPAGDTEAFF.

J is TRBJ2-1 and V is TRBV9, with a weak D call TRBD2 (6 bases). Germline-derived CDR1 and CDR2 are SGDLS and YYNGEE. The ends were cut back, 1 base at V and 1 base at J, with 9 bases in the middle. The CDR3 is made up of 15 amino acids. The CDR3 loop is CASSVSEGSYNEQFF. The CDR3, as DNA: TGTGCCAGCAGCGTATCGGAGGGGTCCTACAATGAGCAGTTCTTC.

CDR3 nucleotide sequence: TGCGCCAGCAGCTCGACCACAGGGGGCGAGCAGCCCCAGCATTTT. This translates into CASSSTTGGEQPQHF. The chain employs TRBV5-1 and TRBJ1-5, with 9 bases fitting TRBD1. Per the germline V gene, CDR1 is SGHRS and CDR2 is YFSETQ. V shed 3 bases, J shed 7 bases, and the junction held 8 bases outside the gene matches. This CDR3 has 15 residues.

The V call is TRBV29-1, the J call TRBJ2-5; 9 bases line up with TRBD2. The CDR3 sequence is 15 residues long. CDR1 and CDR2 (germline): SQVTM, ANQGSEA. The V and J ends lost 4 bases and 5 bases, in that order; junction bases with no gene match: 11. CDR3 amino acids: CSVGLGGRAGETQYF. In DNA, the CDR3 is TGCAGCGTTGGTCTTGGCGGGAGGGCAGGGGAGACCCAGTACTTC.

The J gene is TRBJ2-2, the V gene TRBV5-4; 11 bases are a match to TRBD1. J gave up 3 bases and V 3 bases, and 1 base lay outside the gene matches. The CDR3 runs 15 residues. Germline CDR1 SGHNT, CDR2 YYREEE (reference sequence). CDR3 DNA sequence: TGTGCCAGCAGCTCGGGACAGGGGGACACCGGGGAGCTGTTTTTT. Residues: CASSSGQGDTGELFF.

This clone has only a few counts. The chain employs TRBV7-8 and TRBJ2-7; 8 bases fit TRBD2. The length of the CDR3 is 13 residues. J lost 5 bases, V lost 4 bases, and 4 bases had no gene match. Germline values: CDR1 SGHVS, CDR2 FQNEAQ. The CDR3 loop reads CASSWREENEQYF. The DNA of the CDR3 is TGTGCCAGCAGCTGGCGGGAGGAAAACGAGCAGTACTTC.

As regards this clone: Other DNA sequences in the sample encode the same CDR3. The rearrangement links TRBV27 to TRBJ2-1; tentatively, D is TRBD1 (5 bases). The CDR3 is made up of 13 amino acids. Per germline, CDR1 MNHEY and CDR2 SMNVEV (reference sequence). V was cut by 5 bases and J by 4 bases, with 9 bases left in between. This chain's CDR3 is CASSPGHYNEQFF. CDR3 DNA sequence: TGTGCCAGCAGTCCTGGACATTACAATGAGCAGTTCTTC.

The V and J genes are TRBV7-8 and TRBJ1-1, with D uncertain. Trimming took 1 base from V and 0 from J, leaving 15 bases between them. Germline CDR1 reads SGHVS; CDR2 reads FQNEAQ. This CDR3 comprises 17 residues. The DNA of the CDR3 is TGTGCCAGCAGCTTAGGTCAGAGGGTTAAATTGAACACTGAAGCTTTCTTT. It encodes CASSLGQRVKLNTEAFF.

The genes are TRBV27 and TRBJ1-1; perhaps TRBD1 as D (6 bases). Germline loops: CDR1 MNHEY, CDR2 SMNVEV (reference sequence). Trimming shortened V by 9 bases and J by 0 bases, and 11 bases separated the two germline ends. The CDR3 has 13 amino acids. CDR3 DNA: TGTGCCAGTGGTGACAGGCTGAACACTGAAGCTTTCTTT. It specifies CASGDRLNTEAFF.

This chain connects TRBV6-5 to TRBJ2-7; 7 bases line up with TRBD1. J was trimmed by 4 bases and V by 4 bases; bases with no gene match: 1. CDR1 and CDR2 from the germline V gene are MNHEY and SVGAGI. The CDR3 runs to 12 residues. The CDR3 loop is CASSLQGYEQYF. The DNA for the CDR3 is TGTGCCAGCAGTTTACAGGGGTACGAGCAGTACTTC.

The genes are TRBV9 and TRBJ2-1; TRBD2 aligns across 13 bases. The CDR3 has 17 amino acids. V lost 1 base and J lost 6; bases outside the gene matches: 7. Germline V gives CDR1 SGDLS, CDR2 YYNGEE. The CDR3 here is CASSVRTSGSYPNEQFF. CDR3 nucleotides: TGTGCCAGCAGCGTACGGACTAGCGGGAGCTACCCCAATGAGCAGTTCTTC.

The rearrangement links TRBV28 to TRBJ2-7; D is unresolved. Looked up from germline, CDR1 is MDHEN and CDR2 is SYDVKM. CDR3 size: 11 residues. Between the trimmed V and J ends, which lost 2 bases and 3 bases, there was a span of 2 bases. The CDR3 DNA follows: TGTGCCAGCAGTTTACGCTACGAGCAGTACTTC. It translates to CASSLRYEQYF.

The chain uses TRBV18 and TRBJ1-1; TRBD1 is a possible D gene (5 bases). This CDR3 is built from 14 residues. Trimming took 5 bases from V and 1 from J, leaving 11 bases between them. Looked up from germline, CDR1 is KGHSH and CDR2 is LQKENI. The CDR3 protein is CASSVTGSNTEAFF. The CDR3 region has the DNA TGTGCCAGCTCAGTTACAGGTTCGAACACTGAAGCTTTCTTT.